Following are 9 T cell receptor beta chains from one sample sequenced in a study of T cell changes during pregnancy in multiple sclerosis. Libraries were prepared by immunoSEQ multiplex PCR; TCRdb keeps only in-frame clonotypes and omits some of them. Of about 37,000 clones listed, about 91% are singletons. The sample was CD4+ T cells from peripheral blood mononuclear cells, taken in the third trimester of pregnancy. The receptors stem from a female donor in good health, enrolled as a control in a pregnancy study.

This clone showed up just once. The chain joins TRBV19 to TRBJ1-4; unclear D gene. CDR1 is LNHDA, CDR2 SQIVND, per germline (reference sequence). The CDR3 is 14 residues long. V was cut by 4 bases and J by 7 bases, with 13 bases left in between. CDR3 in DNA: TGTGCCAGTAGTACTCTGGACTTTGGTGAAAAACTGTTTTTT. This sequence encodes CASSTLDFGEKLFF.

The genes are TRBV7-3 and TRBJ2-7; possibly TRBD1 for D (7 bases). The CDR3 loop spans 12 amino acids. Germline CDR1 reads SGHTA; CDR2 reads FQGTGA. Trimming removed 2 bases from V and 6 bases from J, with 8 bases in between. The DNA of the CDR3 is TGTGCCAGCAGCTTACAGGGGGGCGAGCAGTACTTC. Its protein product is CASSLQGGEQYF.

V and J are TRBV5-8 and TRBJ1-6; TRBD1 matches 7 bases. Per the germline V gene, CDR1 is SGHTS and CDR2 is YDEGEE. CDR3 length equals 15 residues. Germline trimming cut 4 bases from V and 9 bases from J; bases unmatched to any gene: 10. Here the CDR3 reads CASSERQGRISPLHF. In nucleotides, the CDR3 is TGTGCCAGCAGCGAGAGACAGGGCCGTATTTCACCCCTCCACTTT.

This clone appeared once. CDR3 amino acids: CASSSLAGYYEQYF. Written as DNA, the CDR3 is TGTGCCAGCAGTTCACTAGCGGGTTACTACGAGCAGTACTTC. The V gene is TRBV27, the J gene TRBJ2-7; TRBD2 matches 9 bases. The germline V gene has CDR1 MNHEY and CDR2 SMNVEV (reference sequence). CDR3 length: 14 residues. V shed 4 bases, J shed 3 bases, and the junction held 4 bases outside the gene matches.

V gene TRBV4-1 combines with J gene TRBJ1-4; a weak D match, TRBD1 (5 bases). CDR1 is MGHRA and CDR2 is YSYEKL in the germline V gene. The V and J ends lost 2 bases and 4 bases respectively, with 17 bases between them. The CDR3 spans 17 residues. The CDR3 nucleotides are TGCGCCAGCAGCCAACCTCCCACAAGGGGTAATAATGAAAAACTGTTTTTT. Translation: CASSQPPTRGNNEKLFF.

This chain links TRBV11-2 with TRBJ1-1, with 8 nucleotides matching TRBD1. V lost 5 bases and J lost 3; bases outside the gene matches: 5. Germline V gives CDR1 SGHAT, CDR2 FQNNGV. CDR3 length: 14 amino acids. Here the CDR3 DNA reads TGTGCCAGCAGCATACAGGGGGTTTACACTGAAGCTTTCTTT. Residues: CASSIQGVYTEAFF. Full variable domain (rest looked up from reference TRBV11-2 and TRBJ1-1): EAGVAQSPRYKIIEKRQSVAFWCNPISGHATLYWYQQILGQGPKLLIQFQNNGVVDDSQLPKDRFSAERLKGVDSTLKIQPAKLEDSAVYLCASSIQGVYTEAFFGQGTRLTVV.

This chain connects TRBV20-1 to TRBJ2-7; D is perhaps TRBD1 (5 bases). The CDR3 runs 11 residues. V was cut by 2 bases and J by 4 bases, with 6 bases left in between. From germline, CDR1 is DFQATT and CDR2 SNEGSKA (reference sequence). CDR3 coding DNA: TGCAGTGCTAGAAGGGGTTACGAGCAGTACTTC. Encoded protein: CSARRGYEQYF.

This sequence joins TRBV7-8 and TRBJ2-5; 7 positions agree with TRBD2. The CDR3 length is 16 residues. CDR1 is SGHVS and CDR2 is FQNEAQ in the germline V gene. J lost 5 bases, V lost 4 bases, and 13 bases had no gene match. CDR3 region: CASSSRSAGAGETQYF. For the CDR3, the DNA is TGTGCCAGCAGCTCTCGCTCGGCGGGAGCTGGGGAGACCCAGTACTTC.

This sequence joins TRBV4-2 and TRBJ2-4; 9 bases match TRBD2. The ends lost 5 bases at V and 6 bases at J; junction bases unmatched: 5. Germline CDR1 is LGHNA and CDR2 is YNFKEQ. CDR3 length: 14 amino acids. CDR3 DNA sequence: TGTGCCAGCAGCGGAAGCGGGGGGCGAAACATTCAGTACTTC. Residues: CASSGSGGRNIQYF.